This TCR beta chain appears in the sequencing data of a study of T cells expressing NK-cell markers. TCRdb reprocessed the 5' RACE reads; each CDR3 protein has one entry and no DNA is given. The sample has thousands of distinct CDR3 sequences. The clonotype originates from a man aged 18 to 29 in good health. The sample comprised blood T cells: a sorted CD56 or NKG2C T cell subset, CD4+ or CD8+ T cells, or bulk PBMC T cells (not recorded which).

CDR3 residues: CASSFPVAGSRTDTQYF. The chain joins TRBV5-1 to TRBJ2-3; the D gene TCRdb calls, TRBD2, cannot be checked with no DNA. Per the germline V gene, CDR1 is SGHRS and CDR2 is YFSETQ. The CDR3 contains 17 residues.